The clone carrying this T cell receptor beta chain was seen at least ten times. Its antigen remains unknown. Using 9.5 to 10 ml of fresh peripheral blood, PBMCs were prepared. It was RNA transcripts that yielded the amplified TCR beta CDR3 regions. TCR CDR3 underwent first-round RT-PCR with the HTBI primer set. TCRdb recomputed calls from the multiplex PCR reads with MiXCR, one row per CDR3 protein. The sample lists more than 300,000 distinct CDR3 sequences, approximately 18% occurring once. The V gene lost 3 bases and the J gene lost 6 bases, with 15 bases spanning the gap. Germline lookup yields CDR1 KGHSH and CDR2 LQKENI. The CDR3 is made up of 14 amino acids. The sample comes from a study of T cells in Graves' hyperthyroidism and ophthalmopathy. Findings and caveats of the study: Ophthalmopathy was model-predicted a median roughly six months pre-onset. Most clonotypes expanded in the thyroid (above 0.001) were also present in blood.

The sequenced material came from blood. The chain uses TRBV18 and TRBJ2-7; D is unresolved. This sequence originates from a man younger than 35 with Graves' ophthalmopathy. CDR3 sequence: CASSPSRILREQYF. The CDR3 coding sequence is TGTGCCAGCTCACCTTCGCGAATCCTACGCGAGCAGTACTTC.